Here is one TCR beta chain with its context. What it recognizes is unknown. This specimen comes from a study of regulatory dendritic cells for organ transplantation. CD4+ or CD8+ T cells were sorted as naive CD45RA+ or memory CD45RO+. The ends were cut back, 5 bases at V and 4 bases at J, with 18 bases in the middle. Per the germline V gene, CDR1 is MRHNA and CDR2 is SNTAGT. This CDR3 spans 16 amino acids. TCRdb keeps only in-frame clones here, not all; method: immunoSEQ multiplex PCR. The repertoire includes some 10,000 clones, approximately 70% of them detected once, and 18% sits in the top ten. Notes on the study in general: Memory T cells were less diverse than naive, with memory CD8+ most oligoclonal. Memory CD8+ clonal expansion seemed more limited with regulatory than mature dendritic cells.

The chain combines TRBV6-4 with TRBJ2-1; D is uncertain. The sample consisted of memory CD8+ T cells from blood. Subset of the sample: CD45RO+ memory T cells. This TCR was recovered from a human donor in good health. CDR3 loop: CASSPQDVLEYNEQFF. The CDR3 DNA reads TGTGCCAGCAGTCCCCAGGATGTTCTCGAATACAATGAGCAGTTCTTC.